This T cell receptor (beta chain) originates from a study of OX40 agonist ivuxolimab in advanced cancers. V was pared by 0 bases and J by 0 bases, with 12 bases between. The CDR3 has 17 amino acids. Per germline, CDR1 SGHAT and CDR2 FQNNGV. This table comes from immunoSEQ multiplex PCR, and its TCRdb copy is limited to in-frame clones, with some not included. The data contain about 32,000 clones, about 89% of them seen just once; the ten biggest clones take up under 5.5%. The rearrangement links TRBV11-2 to TRBJ2-1, with no clear D. Sequenced here: CD4+ or CD8+ T cells sorted from blood, sampled in a trial of the OX40 agonist ivuxolimab. The sequence was obtained from an adult with an advanced solid tumor such as melanoma, head and neck, liver or kidney cancer. The CDR3: CASSLDGLPSSYNEQFF. In DNA form, the CDR3 reads TGTGCCAGCAGCTTAGATGGTTTGCCGAGCTCCTACAATGAGCAGTTCTTC.